This TCR beta chain was observed in a study of T cells in Graves' hyperthyroidism and ophthalmopathy. This clonotype came up many times. RNA transcripts gave rise to amplified TCR beta CDR3 regions. First-round RT-PCR with HTBI primers amplified the TCR CDR3 region. One entry per CDR3 protein, called by TCRdb with MiXCR from the multiplex PCR reads. The table lists about 210,000 distinct CDR3 sequences, roughly 18% of them singletons. Germline lookup yields CDR1 MDHEN and CDR2 SYDVKM. The J segment lost 2 bases and the V segment lost 5 bases, leaving 5 bases of the junction unmatched. CDR3 length: 14 residues. Uncontrolled infection, other autoimmune disease, pregnancy or lactation barred patients from enrollment.

The clonotype comes from a man aged 50 or older with Graves' hyperthyroidism. The rearrangement joins TRBV28 to TRBJ1-2, with TRBD1 matching over 7 bases. The sample taken for sequencing was blood. CDR3 protein: CASSIQGVNYGYTF. CDR3 DNA: TGTGCCAGCAGTATCCAGGGGGTGAACTATGGCTACACCTTC.